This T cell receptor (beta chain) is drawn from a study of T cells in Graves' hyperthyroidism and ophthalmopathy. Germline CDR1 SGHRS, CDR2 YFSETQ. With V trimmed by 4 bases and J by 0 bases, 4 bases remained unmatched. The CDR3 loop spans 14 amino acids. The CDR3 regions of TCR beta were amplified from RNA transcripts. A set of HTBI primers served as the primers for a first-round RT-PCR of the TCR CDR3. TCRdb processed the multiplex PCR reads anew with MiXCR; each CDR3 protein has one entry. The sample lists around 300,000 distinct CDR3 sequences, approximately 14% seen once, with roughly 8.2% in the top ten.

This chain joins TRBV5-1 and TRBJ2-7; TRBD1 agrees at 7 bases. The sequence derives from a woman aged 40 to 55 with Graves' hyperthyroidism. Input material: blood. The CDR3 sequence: CASSPDRYSYEQYF. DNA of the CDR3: TGCGCCAGCAGCCCGGACAGGTACTCCTACGAGCAGTACTTC.